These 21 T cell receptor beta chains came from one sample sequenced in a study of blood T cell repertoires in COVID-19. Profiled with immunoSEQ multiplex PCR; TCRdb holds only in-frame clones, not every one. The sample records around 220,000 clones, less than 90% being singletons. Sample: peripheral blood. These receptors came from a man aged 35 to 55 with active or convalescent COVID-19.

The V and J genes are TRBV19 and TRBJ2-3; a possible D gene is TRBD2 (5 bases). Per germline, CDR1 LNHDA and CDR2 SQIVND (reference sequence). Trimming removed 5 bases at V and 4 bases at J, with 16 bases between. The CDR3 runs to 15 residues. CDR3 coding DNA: TGTGCCAGTAGTCCACGGACCGGGGTGGCAGATACGCAGTATTTT. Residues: CASSPRTGVADTQYF.

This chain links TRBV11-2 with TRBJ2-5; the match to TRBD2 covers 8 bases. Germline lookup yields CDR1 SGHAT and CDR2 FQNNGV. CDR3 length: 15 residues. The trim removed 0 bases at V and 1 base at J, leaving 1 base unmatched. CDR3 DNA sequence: TGTGCCAGCAGCTTAGAACTAGCGGCCCAAGAGACCCAGTACTTC. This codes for CASSLELAAQETQYF.

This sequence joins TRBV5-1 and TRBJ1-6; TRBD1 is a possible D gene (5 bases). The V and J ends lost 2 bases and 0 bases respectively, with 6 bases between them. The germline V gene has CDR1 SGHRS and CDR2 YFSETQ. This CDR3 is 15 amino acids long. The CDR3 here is CASSLDSSYNSPLHF. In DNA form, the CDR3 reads TGCGCCAGCAGCTTAGACAGCTCCTATAATTCACCCCTCCACTTT.

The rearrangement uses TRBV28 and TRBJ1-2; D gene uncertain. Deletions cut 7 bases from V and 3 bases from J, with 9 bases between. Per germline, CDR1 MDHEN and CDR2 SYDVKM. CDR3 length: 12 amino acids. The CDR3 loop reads CASNRRDYGYTF. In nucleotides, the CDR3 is TGTGCCAGCAATCGGAGAGACTATGGCTACACCTTC.

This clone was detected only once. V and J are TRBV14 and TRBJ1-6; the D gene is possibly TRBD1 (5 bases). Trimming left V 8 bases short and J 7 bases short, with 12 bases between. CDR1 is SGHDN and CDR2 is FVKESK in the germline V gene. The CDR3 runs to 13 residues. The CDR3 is CASSRGGNSPLHF. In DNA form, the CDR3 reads TGTGCCAGCTCCCGGGGGGGAAATTCACCCCTCCACTTT.

DNA for the CDR3: TGTGCCAGCACCTCTGGTGGACAGGGACGAGATACGCAGTATTTT. Translation: CASTSGGQGRDTQYF. This rearrangement joins TRBV5-6 to TRBJ2-3; 8 bases match TRBD1. CDR1 is SGHDT, CDR2 YYEEEE, per germline. This CDR3 contains 15 residues. Germline trimming cut 6 bases from V and 5 bases from J; bases unmatched to any gene: 11. The full variable domain, rest sourced from reference TRBV5-6 and TRBJ2-3, is DAGVTQSPTHLIKTRGQQVTLRCSPKSGHDTVSWYQQALGQGPQFIFQYYEEEERQRGNFPDRFSGHQFPNYSSELNVNALLLGDSALYLCASTSGGQGRDTQYFGPGTRLTVL.

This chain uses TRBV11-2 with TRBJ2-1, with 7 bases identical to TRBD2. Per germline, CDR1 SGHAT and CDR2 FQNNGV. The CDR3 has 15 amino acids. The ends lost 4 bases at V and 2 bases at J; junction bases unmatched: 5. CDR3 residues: CASSSTSEPYNEQFF. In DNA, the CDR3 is TGTGCCAGCAGCTCCACTAGCGAACCCTACAATGAGCAGTTCTTC.

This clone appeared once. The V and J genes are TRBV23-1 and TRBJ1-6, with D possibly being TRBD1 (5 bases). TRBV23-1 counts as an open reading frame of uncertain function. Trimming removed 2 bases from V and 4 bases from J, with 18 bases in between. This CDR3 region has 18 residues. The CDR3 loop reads CASSQPPDSTNYNSPLHF. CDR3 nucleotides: TGCGCCAGCAGTCAACCCCCTGACAGCACAAATTATAATTCACCCCTCCACTTT.

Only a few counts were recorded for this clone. The CDR3 DNA reads as TGTGCCAGCAGCTTAGGGACAGGGTCGCACGGGGAGCTGTTTTTT. This gives the protein CASSLGTGSHGELFF. The genes are TRBV7-7 and TRBJ2-2, with TRBD1 identical over 8 bases. Losses at the gene ends were 1 base for V and 7 bases for J; bases not matched to a gene: 5. Germline values: CDR1 SSHAT, CDR2 FNYEAQ (reference sequence). The CDR3 contains 15 residues.

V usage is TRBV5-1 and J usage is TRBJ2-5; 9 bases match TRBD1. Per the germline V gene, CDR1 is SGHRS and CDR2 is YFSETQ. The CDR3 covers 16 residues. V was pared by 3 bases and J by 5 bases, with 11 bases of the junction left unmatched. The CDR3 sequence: CASSSPTTGGRETQYF. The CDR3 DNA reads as TGCGCCAGCAGCTCGCCGACTACAGGGGGCAGGGAGACCCAGTACTTC.

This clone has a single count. CDR3 nucleotide sequence: TGTGCCAGCTCACCGGCAGGGAGGGCTGGAAACACCATATATTTT. This encodes CASSPAGRAGNTIYF. This chain connects TRBV18 to TRBJ1-3, with D possibly being TRBD1 (5 bases). The germline gives CDR1 KGHSH, CDR2 LQKENI. The CDR3 loop spans 15 amino acids. V was shortened by 3 bases and J by 2 bases, with 11 bases between the two germline ends.

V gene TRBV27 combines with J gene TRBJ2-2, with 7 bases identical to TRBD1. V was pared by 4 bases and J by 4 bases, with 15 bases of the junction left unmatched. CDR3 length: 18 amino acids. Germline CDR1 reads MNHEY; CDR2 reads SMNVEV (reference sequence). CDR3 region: CASSSDPHRGPITGELFF. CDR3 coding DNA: TGTGCCAGCAGTTCCGACCCGCACAGGGGACCTATCACCGGGGAGCTGTTTTTT.

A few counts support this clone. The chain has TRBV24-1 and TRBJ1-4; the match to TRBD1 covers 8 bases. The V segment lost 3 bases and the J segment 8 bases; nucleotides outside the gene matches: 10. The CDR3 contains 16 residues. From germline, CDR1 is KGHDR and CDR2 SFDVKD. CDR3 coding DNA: TGTGCCACCAGTGATCCGACCCGGACAGGGTCGGAAAAACTGTTTTTT. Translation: CATSDPTRTGSEKLFF.

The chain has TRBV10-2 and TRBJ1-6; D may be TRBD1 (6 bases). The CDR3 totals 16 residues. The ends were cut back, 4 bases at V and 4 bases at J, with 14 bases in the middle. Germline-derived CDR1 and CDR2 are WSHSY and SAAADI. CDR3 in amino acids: CASSGGSGDYNSPLHF. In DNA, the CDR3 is TGCGCCAGCAGTGGGGGGTCAGGGGATTATAATTCACCCCTCCACTTT.

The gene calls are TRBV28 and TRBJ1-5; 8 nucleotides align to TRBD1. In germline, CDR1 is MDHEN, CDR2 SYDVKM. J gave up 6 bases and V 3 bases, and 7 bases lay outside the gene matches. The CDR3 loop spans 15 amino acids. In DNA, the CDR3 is TGTGCCAGCAGTTTTTACAGGGGGACGGGTCAGCCCCAGCATTTT. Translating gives CASSFYRGTGQPQHF.

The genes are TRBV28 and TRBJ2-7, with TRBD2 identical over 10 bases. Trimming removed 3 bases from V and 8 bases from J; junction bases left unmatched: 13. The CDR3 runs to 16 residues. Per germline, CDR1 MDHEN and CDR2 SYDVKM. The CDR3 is CASSFGLAEQQGKQYF. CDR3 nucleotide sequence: TGTGCCAGCAGTTTCGGACTAGCGGAGCAGCAGGGCAAGCAGTACTTC.

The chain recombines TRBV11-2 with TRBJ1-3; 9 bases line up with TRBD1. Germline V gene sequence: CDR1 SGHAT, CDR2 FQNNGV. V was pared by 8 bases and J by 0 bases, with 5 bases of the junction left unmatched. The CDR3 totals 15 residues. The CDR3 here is CASGQGSNSGNTIYF. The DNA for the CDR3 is TGTGCCAGCGGACAGGGGTCCAACTCTGGAAACACCATATATTTT.

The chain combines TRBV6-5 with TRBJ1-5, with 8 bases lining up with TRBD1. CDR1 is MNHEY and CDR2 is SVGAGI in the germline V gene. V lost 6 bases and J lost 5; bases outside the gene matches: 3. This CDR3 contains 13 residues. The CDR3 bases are TGTGCCAGCAGCCCGACAGGGGATCAGCCCCAGCATTTT. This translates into CASSPTGDQPQHF.

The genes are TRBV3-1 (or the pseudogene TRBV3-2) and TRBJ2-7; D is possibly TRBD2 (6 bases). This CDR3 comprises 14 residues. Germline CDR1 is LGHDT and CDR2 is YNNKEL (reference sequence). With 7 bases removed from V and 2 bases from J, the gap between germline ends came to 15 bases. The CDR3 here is CASNSRLAPYEQYF. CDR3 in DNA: TGTGCCAGCAACTCAAGGCTAGCGCCCTACGAGCAGTACTTC.

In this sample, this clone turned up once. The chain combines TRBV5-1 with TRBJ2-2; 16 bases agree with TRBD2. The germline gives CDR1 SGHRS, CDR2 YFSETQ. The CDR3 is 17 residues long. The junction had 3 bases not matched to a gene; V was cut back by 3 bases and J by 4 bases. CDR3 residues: CASSSGLAGGLTGELFF. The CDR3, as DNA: TGCGCCAGCAGCTCGGGACTAGCGGGGGGGCTCACCGGGGAGCTGTTTTTT.

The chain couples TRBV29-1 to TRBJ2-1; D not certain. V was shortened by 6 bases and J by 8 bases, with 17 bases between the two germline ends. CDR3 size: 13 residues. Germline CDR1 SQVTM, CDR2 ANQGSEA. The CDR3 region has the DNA TGCAGCGTCGCTAGGCGTTTGGGTGATGAGCAGTTCTTC. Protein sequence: CSVARRLGDEQFF.